A selection of T cell receptor beta chains follows, all from one sample in a study of T-cell reconstitution after alpha-beta-depleted transplantation in children. TCRdb reprocessed the PCR reads with MiXCR, giving one entry per CDR3 protein. Found here are about 480,000 distinct CDR3 sequences, 12% of them singletons; the top ten hold about 5%. Material: PBMCs from the stem cell graft donor, obtained from the stem cell graft. Receptors originate from a human donor who donated a stem cell graft to a child with combined immunodeficiency. The CDR3 runs from the conserved cysteine through the conserved F or W. D genes are given only for firm matches. Only some rows state a clone size, as once, few, many or a class for expanded clones.

-	TRBV7-9	TRBJ2-7	-	CASSPDPGSYEQYF	TGTGCCAGCAGCCCTGACCCCGGCTCCTACGAGCAGTACTTC
-	TRBV6-2/TRBV6-3	TRBJ2-5	-	CASRTGPNQETQYF	TGTGCCAGCAGGACAGGCCCCAACCAAGAGACCCAGTACTTC
many	TRBV27	TRBJ2-1	-	CASSFLRALSHNEQFF	TGTGCCAGCAGTTTCTTGCGGGCTCTGTCCCACAATGAGCAGTTCTTC
-	TRBV5-1	TRBJ2-5	-	CASSQVGGFQETQYF	TGCGCCAGCAGCCAGGTAGGGGGGTTCCAAGAGACCCAGTACTTC
-	TRBV7-2	TRBJ2-7	-	CASSQSGGATTYEQYF	TGTGCCAGCAGCCAATCTGGGGGAGCGACAACCTACGAGCAGTACTTC
many	TRBV29-1	TRBJ2-2	-	CSVEVDVGYTGELFF	TGCAGCGTTGAAGTTGACGTCGGTTACACCGGGGAGCTGTTTTTT
-	TRBV2	TRBJ2-3	-	CASSSGPWGTDTQYF	TGTGCCAGCAGTTCGGGGCCCTGGGGGACAGATACGCAGTATTTT
-	TRBV7-6	TRBJ2-7	TRBD1	CASSLWSGTAYEQYF	TGTGCCAGCAGCTTATGGTCGGGGACAGCCTACGAGCAGTACTTC
-	TRBV2	TRBJ2-5	TRBD1	CASSTPGQGRETQYF	TGTGCCAGCAGTACACCGGGACAGGGGCGAGAGACCCAGTACTTC
many	TRBV12-3/TRBV12-4	TRBJ2-2	-	CASSLGQGYTGELFF	TGTGCCAGCAGTTTAGGGCAGGGCTACACCGGGGAGCTGTTTTTT